Shown below are 31 T cell receptor beta chains from a single sample sequenced in a study of T cell changes during pregnancy in multiple sclerosis. Generated by immunoSEQ multiplex PCR, the TCRdb table keeps only in-frame clones and is missing some. The sample includes 100,000 or so clones, 94% of them seen just once. The sample consisted of peripheral blood, taken after pregnancy. These receptors were obtained from a female donor in good health, enrolled as a control in a pregnancy study.

The chain carries TRBV7-2 and TRBJ2-7, with D possibly TRBD2 on 5 matching bases. The germline gives CDR1 SGHTA, CDR2 FQGNSA. The CDR3 runs to 14 residues. Trimming left V 5 bases short and J 2 bases short, with 13 bases between. Here the CDR3 reads CASSPPGSPYEQYF. In DNA, the CDR3 is TGTGCCAGCAGCCCGCCGGGGTCCCCCTACGAGCAGTACTTC.

Concerning this clone: The same CDR3 is also encoded by other DNA sequences in this sample. The chain links TRBV18 to TRBJ2-7; the match to TRBD1 covers 9 bases. Per the germline V gene, CDR1 is KGHSH and CDR2 is LQKENI. CDR3 length: 14 residues. The trim removed 3 bases at V and 1 base at J, leaving 1 base unmatched. Here the CDR3 DNA reads TGTGCCAGCTCACCCGGGACAGGGTCCTACGAGCAGTACTTC. The encoded protein is CASSPGTGSYEQYF. Combining the CDR3 with reference TRBV18 and TRBJ2-7 gives the whole variable domain NAGVMQNPRHLVRRRGQEARLRCSPMKGHSHVYWYRQLPEEGLKFMVYLQKENIIDESGMPKERFSAEFPKEGPSILRIQQVVRGDSAAYFCASSPGTGSYEQYFGPGTRLTVT.

This clone was recorded a few times. The V gene is TRBV4-1, the J gene TRBJ2-7; D ambiguous. CDR1 is MGHRA, CDR2 YSYEKL, per germline. Deletions cut 1 base from V and 1 base from J, with 8 bases between. The CDR3 has 14 amino acids. The CDR3 region is CASSQAPGSYEQYF. The CDR3 nucleotides read TGCGCCAGCAGCCAAGCCCCCGGTTCCTACGAGCAGTACTTC.

This clone was seen a single time. J is TRBJ2-5 and V is TRBV30; the match to TRBD1 covers 8 bases. In germline, CDR1 is GTSNPN, CDR2 SVGIG (reference sequence). This CDR3 is 12 amino acids long. V was pared by 5 bases and J by 5 bases, with 4 bases of the junction left unmatched. The CDR3 reads CAWGDRSETQYF. CDR3 bases: TGTGCCTGGGGGGACAGGTCGGAGACCCAGTACTTC.

The chain is built from TRBV19 and TRBJ2-6; possibly TRBD2 for D (7 bases). Trimming shortened V by 7 bases and J by 1 base, and 14 bases separated the two germline ends. The CDR3 is 16 residues long. Germline CDR1 LNHDA, CDR2 SQIVND (reference sequence). The CDR3 is CASTGGMDSGANVLTF. Here the CDR3 DNA reads TGTGCCAGTACGGGGGGCATGGATTCTGGGGCCAACGTCCTGACTTTC.

V usage is TRBV2 and J usage is TRBJ2-7; 15 positions agree with TRBD2. The trim removed 4 bases at V and 3 bases at J, leaving 4 bases unmatched. The CDR3 has 16 amino acids. Germline V gives CDR1 SNHLY, CDR2 FYNNEI. The chain's CDR3 is CASSGTSGRASYEQYF. CDR3 in DNA: TGTGCCAGCAGTGGGACTAGCGGGAGGGCCAGCTACGAGCAGTACTTC.

The CDR3 sequence is CASSQDLPSSGMYYEQYF. The CDR3 nucleotides read TGTGCCAGCAGCCAAGATCTCCCTTCTAGCGGGATGTACTACGAGCAGTACTTC. J is TRBJ2-7 and V is TRBV4-2, with 9 nucleotides matching TRBD2. J lost 3 bases, V lost 0 bases, and 12 bases had no gene match. Germline CDR1 LGHNA, CDR2 YNFKEQ. The CDR3 loop spans 18 amino acids.

The chain employs TRBV6-6 and TRBJ2-7; possibly TRBD2 for D (7 bases). Germline V gives CDR1 MNHNY, CDR2 SVGAGI (reference sequence). The CDR3 consists of 16 residues. V was cut by 2 bases and J by 4 bases, with 18 bases left in between. The CDR3 sequence: CASSYATGGGAYEQYF. CDR3 sequence (DNA): TGTGCCAGCAGTTACGCCACAGGAGGGGGGGCGTACGAGCAGTACTTC.

The chain carries TRBV5-4 and TRBJ2-7, with 8 bases aligning to TRBD1. CDR1 and CDR2 from the germline V gene are SGHNT and YYREEE (reference sequence). The CDR3 has 16 residues. Trimming took 0 bases from V and 4 from J; bases not matched to a gene: 9. CDR3 in DNA: TGTGCCAGCAGCTTGGGACTCGGGACAGGCAATTACGAGCAGTACTTC. It is translated as CASSLGLGTGNYEQYF.

The rearrangement links TRBV12-5 to TRBJ2-1; possibly TRBD1 for D (6 bases). V was cut by 4 bases and J by 3 bases, with 16 bases left in between. The CDR3 covers 16 residues. The V gene's germline CDR1 is LGHNT and CDR2 FRNRAP. CDR3 protein: CASGSNQGPSYNEQFF. As DNA, the CDR3 is TGTGCTAGTGGTTCAAATCAGGGGCCTAGCTACAATGAGCAGTTCTTC.

The rearrangement uses TRBV6-5 and TRBJ2-7; maybe TRBD1 (6 bases). The CDR3 has 16 residues. Germline CDR1 MNHEY, CDR2 SVGAGI. The ends were cut back, 0 bases at V and 6 bases at J, with 18 bases in the middle. The CDR3 is CASSYSSAGATSEQYF. The CDR3 DNA reads TGTGCCAGCAGTTACTCGTCCGCAGGGGCCACCTCCGAGCAGTACTTC.

The V and J genes are TRBV5-1 and TRBJ2-7, with TRBD2 matching over 9 bases. The ends lost 2 bases at V and 5 bases at J; junction bases unmatched: 5. This CDR3 has 14 amino acids. From germline, CDR1 is SGHRS and CDR2 YFSETQ. CDR3 nucleotide sequence: TGCGCCAGCAGCTTAAGCGGGAGGAGGGACGAGCAGTACTTC. This translates into CASSLSGRRDEQYF.

The CDR3 DNA follows: TGTGCCAGCTCCCCGCGGGGGTCAGATACGCAGTATTTT. This translates into CASSPRGSDTQYF. This rearrangement joins TRBV18 to TRBJ2-3, with TRBD2 identical over 7 bases. V lost 6 bases and J lost 4; bases outside the gene matches: 4. The CDR3 runs to 13 residues. CDR1 KGHSH and CDR2 LQKENI come from the germline V gene.

This sequence joins TRBV5-1 and TRBJ2-5, with a tentative D call TRBD2 (6 bases). Trimming took 3 bases from V and 5 from J, leaving 11 bases between them. Germline V gives CDR1 SGHRS, CDR2 YFSETQ. The length of the CDR3 is 13 residues. The CDR3 reads CASSSGRGETQYF. The CDR3 DNA reads as TGCGCCAGCAGCTCCGGACGGGGGGAGACCCAGTACTTC.

The CDR3 DNA is TGTGCCAGCAGCCTAGACAGAAATCAGCCCCAGCATTTT. Its translation is CASSLDRNQPQHF. The chain joins TRBV5-8 to TRBJ1-5; tentatively, D is TRBD1 (5 bases). The germline gives CDR1 SGHTS, CDR2 YDEGEE. Trimming shortened V by 4 bases and J by 4 bases, and 9 bases separated the two germline ends. The CDR3 is 13 residues long.

The V call is TRBV28, the J call TRBJ2-3, with TRBD2 identical over 8 bases. J was trimmed by 8 bases and V by 6 bases; bases with no gene match: 13. Per germline, CDR1 MDHEN and CDR2 SYDVKM. This CDR3 comprises 15 residues. CDR3 coding DNA: TGTGCCAGCAGAGGGCTAGCGGGCACCTCAGCTACGCAGTATTTT. This translates into CASRGLAGTSATQYF.

The chain has TRBV7-2 and TRBJ2-7, with D perhaps matching TRBD1 (5 bases). The germline V and J ends were trimmed by 4 bases and 7 bases, with 14 bases remaining between them. Per the germline V gene, CDR1 is SGHTA and CDR2 is FQGNSA. The CDR3 covers 13 residues. This CDR3 is CASSSDMALEQYF. CDR3 nucleotides: TGTGCCAGCAGCTCGGACATGGCTCTGGAGCAGTACTTC.

V usage is TRBV7-8 and J usage is TRBJ1-2; 7 positions match TRBD1. The CDR3 contains 14 residues. Trimming removed 1 base from V and 5 bases from J; junction bases left unmatched: 4. The germline CDR1 and CDR2 sequences are SGHVS and FQNEAQ. The CDR3 protein is CASSLVAGQYGYTF. CDR3 nucleotides: TGTGCCAGCAGCTTAGTGGCGGGACAGTATGGCTACACCTTC.

V gene TRBV10-3 combines with J gene TRBJ2-7; D is perhaps TRBD2 (5 bases). The CDR3 contains 13 residues. The V end lost 5 bases, the J end lost 4 bases, and 12 bases lay between the germline ends. The germline V gene encodes CDR1 ENHRY and CDR2 SYGVKD. The CDR3 sequence is CAISKGSEYEQYF. DNA for the CDR3: TGTGCCATCAGTAAAGGGAGCGAGTACGAGCAGTACTTC.

The rearrangement joins TRBV28 to TRBJ2-3; 7 bases match TRBD2. Germline V gene lookup returns CDR1 MDHEN and CDR2 SYDVKM. V lost 3 bases to trimming and J lost 3 bases; unmatched junction nucleotides: 3. The CDR3 is made up of 14 amino acids. The chain's CDR3 is CASSFTSVTDTQYF. The CDR3 DNA sequence: TGTGCCAGCAGTTTTACTAGCGTTACAGATACGCAGTATTTT.

The gene calls are TRBV5-4 and TRBJ1-4; 10 nucleotides match TRBD1. CDR3 length equals 15 residues. CDR1 and CDR2 from the germline V gene are SGHNT and YYREEE (reference sequence). With 2 bases clipped from V and 7 bases from J, the junction kept 5 bases outside the gene matches. This CDR3 reads CASSFGQGGSEKLFF. The CDR3 DNA sequence: TGTGCCAGCAGCTTTGGACAGGGGGGTAGTGAAAAACTGTTTTTT.

CDR3 in DNA: TGTGCCAGCAGCTTTGGGGGCCCTGAACTTCAGCCCCAGCATTTT. This translates into CASSFGGPELQPQHF. This rearrangement joins TRBV7-2 to TRBJ1-5, with D possibly matching TRBD1 (6 bases). The germline V gene encodes CDR1 SGHTA and CDR2 FQGNSA. Deletions cut 3 bases from V and 6 bases from J, with 15 bases between. The CDR3 has 15 amino acids.

This clone was counted a single time. The V call is TRBV19, the J call TRBJ2-3; 7 bases fit TRBD1. Losses at the gene ends were 10 bases for V and 2 bases for J; bases not matched to a gene: 12. Germline-derived CDR1 and CDR2 are LNHDA and SQIVND (reference sequence). The CDR3 contains 15 residues. CDR3 nucleotides: TGTGCCACCACCCCTACAGGGGCTTCCACAGATACGCAGTATTTT. This gives the protein CATTPTGASTDTQYF.

The chain uses TRBV18 and TRBJ1-1, with D perhaps matching TRBD1 (6 bases). V lost 5 bases and J 7 bases, leaving 11 bases between the germline ends. The CDR3 runs to 12 residues. Germline assignment: CDR1 KGHSH and CDR2 LQKENI. The CDR3 nucleotides read TGTGCCAGCTCAGGACAGAGCCTTGAAGCTTTCTTT. It yields the protein CASSGQSLEAFF.

The gene calls are TRBV11-2 and TRBJ2-1, with 8 bases fitting TRBD2. V lost 6 bases, J lost 5 bases, and 3 bases stayed unmatched. The germline V gene has CDR1 SGHAT and CDR2 FQNNGV. The CDR3 extends over 13 amino acids. This CDR3 reads CASRGLGDNEQFF. CDR3 bases: TGTGCCAGCAGGGGACTAGGCGACAATGAGCAGTTCTTC.

The CDR3 sequence: CASSPTYEQYF. The CDR3 coding sequence is TGTGCCAGCAGTCCTACCTACGAGCAGTACTTC. The chain recombines TRBV2 with TRBJ2-7; D is undetermined. Per germline, CDR1 SNHLY and CDR2 FYNNEI. V lost 5 bases to trimming and J lost 2 bases, with 4 bases between them. This CDR3 comprises 11 residues.

The chain joins TRBV15 to TRBJ2-1; D may be TRBD2 (7 bases). CDR1 and CDR2 from the germline V gene are LNHNV and YYDKDF (reference sequence). Trimming shortened V by 1 base and J by 7 bases, and 17 bases separated the two germline ends. The CDR3 has 16 residues. The CDR3 DNA reads as TGTGCCACCAGCAGAGCAGGGGAGGGACTGAATAATGAGCAGTTCTTC. Protein: CATSRAGEGLNNEQFF.

The chain employs TRBV27 and TRBJ2-7; a possible D gene is TRBD2 (6 bases). In germline, CDR1 is MNHEY, CDR2 SMNVEV (reference sequence). The CDR3 extends over 11 amino acids. V was shortened by 5 bases and J by 4 bases, with 6 bases between the two germline ends. CDR3 DNA sequence: TGTGCCAGCAGTGCGGGATACGAGCAGTACTTC. Protein product: CASSAGYEQYF.

In its sample, this clone was seen once. V gene TRBV7-2 combines with J gene TRBJ2-7; the D is unclear. The germline V gene encodes CDR1 SGHTA and CDR2 FQGNSA. The CDR3 is 14 amino acids. V was trimmed by 1 base and J by 2 bases, leaving 9 bases between them. CDR3 protein: CASSLGLGTYEQYF. DNA of the CDR3: TGTGCCAGCAGCTTAGGTCTGGGCACCTACGAGCAGTACTTC.

V usage is TRBV27 and J usage is TRBJ2-1, with TRBD2 identical over 14 bases. Germline CDR1 reads MNHEY; CDR2 reads SMNVEV (reference sequence). The junction had 5 bases not matched to a gene; V was cut back by 3 bases and J by 7 bases. CDR3 size: 16 residues. This chain's CDR3 is CASSFGLAGGGNEQFF. CDR3 sequence (DNA): TGTGCCAGCAGTTTCGGACTAGCGGGAGGTGGGAATGAGCAGTTCTTC.

This clone was found a few times. At the DNA level, this CDR3 is encoded by other sequences in the same sample as well. The CDR3 nucleotides read TGTGCCAGCAGCCCACCGAGCGGTAACTATGGCTACACCTTC. It is translated as CASSPPSGNYGYTF. The chain recombines TRBV7-9 with TRBJ1-2; the D is unclear. V dropped 5 bases and J dropped 1 base, with 11 bases sitting between them. Germline V lookup: CDR1 SEHNR, CDR2 FQNEAQ (reference sequence). The CDR3 totals 14 residues.